Here is one T cell receptor (beta chain) with its context. The CDR3 length is 15 residues. V was clipped by 5 bases and J by 3 bases, with 16 bases between them. CDR1 is MNHEY, CDR2 SMNVEV, per germline (reference sequence). These data come from a study of blood T cell repertoires in COVID-19. As for the study in general: The United States, Italy and Spain were the sources of the acute and convalescent COVID-19 samples. T cells, B-cell-depleted T cells, or PBMCs provided the cDNA or gDNA that served as material.

Original processing notes: Counts of nucleated cells, estimated from reference gene primer amplification, were obtained. Sequencing used immunoSEQ multiplex PCR; TCRdb keeps in-frame clones, though not all of them. From that table come the V and J calls and clone size; the DNA was used to work out D and trimming. The table has hundreds of thousands of clones, approximately 90% seen once. The chain recombines TRBV27 with TRBJ1-1, with D hard to call. The source is a woman in her twenties or thirties with active or convalescent COVID-19. Sequenced material: peripheral blood. Here the CDR3 DNA reads TGTGCCAGCAGTGCTACCCGGATGGCGGACACTGAAGCTTTCTTT. This codes for CASSATRMADTEAFF.